The rows below give T cell receptor beta chains drawn from one sample of a study of Graves' ophthalmopathy and Graves' hyperthyroidism. TCRdb reprocessed the multiplex PCR reads via MiXCR and lists one record per CDR3 protein. The data show some 370,000 distinct CDR3 sequences, roughly a sixth seen once. The specimen was peripheral blood. The origin of the receptors is an adult woman with stable Graves' hyperthyroidism. Each CDR3 is given with its conserved first and last residue. D genes are given only for firm matches. Clone sizes are given selectively: once, few, many, or a class where the clone is expanded.

D,J,V,size,CDR3,DNA
TRBD1,TRBJ1-5,TRBV12-3/TRBV12-4,many,CASSELTGDQPQHF,TGTGCCAGCAGTGAACTGACAGGGGATCAGCCCCAGCATTTT
-,TRBJ1-1,TRBV6-5,many,CASSYSAEAFF,TGTGCCAGCAGTTACTCTGCGGAAGCTTTCTTT
-,TRBJ1-1,TRBV29-1,few,CSVRGLKGLNTEAFF,TGCAGCGTTAGAGGGTTGAAAGGATTGAACACTGAAGCTTTCTTT
-,TRBJ2-5,TRBV6-1,-,CAIKGSGGAETPYF,TGTGCCATTAAGGGATCCGGGGGCGCAGAGACCCCGTACTTC
TRBD1,TRBJ2-2,TRBV19,-,CASSRQGVTGELFF,TGTGCCAGTAGTAGACAGGGGGTAACCGGGGAGCTGTTTTTT
-,TRBJ1-2,TRBV2,-,CASSEETAYYGYTF,TGTGCCAGCAGTGAAGAGACAGCATACTATGGTTACACCTTC
-,TRBJ2-7,TRBV30,-,CAWSFRGHEQYF,TGTGCCTGGAGTTTTAGGGGTCACGAGCAGTACTTC
-,TRBJ1-5,TRBV12-3/TRBV12-4,many,CASSSAGGLNQPQHF,TGTGCCAGCAGTTCCGCGGGAGGTCTCAATCAGCCCCAGCATTTT
-,TRBJ2-7,TRBV30,many,CAWGTVYEQYF,TGTGCCTGGGGTACAGTTTACGAGCAGTACTTC
-,TRBJ2-7,TRBV27,many,CASSPLEGTYEQYF,TGTGCCAGCAGCCCATTGGAGGGCACCTACGAGCAGTACTTC
-,TRBJ1-1,TRBV11-1,many,CASSPDGGRGTEAFF,TGTGCCAGCAGCCCCGACGGGGGGCGCGGCACTGAAGCTTTCTTT